Below are 6 T cell receptor beta chains sequenced from a single sample in a study of Tregs in tolerant kidney transplant recipients. The assay was immunoSEQ multiplex PCR, and TCRdb's table has in-frame clones only and misses some. The profile shows some 66,000 clones, about nine tenths of them singletons. The sample in question was CD8+ T cells from blood, obtained before the transplant. The origin of the receptors is a human donor who received a combined kidney and bone marrow transplant.

The V and J genes are TRBV4-3 and TRBJ2-3; D possibly corresponds to TRBD1 (6 bases). CDR3 length equals 15 residues. The germline CDR1 and CDR2 sequences are LGHNA and YSLEER. The germline V and J ends were trimmed by 1 base and 2 bases, with 10 bases remaining between them. Here the CDR3 reads CASSQGDTSTDTQYF. The CDR3 DNA sequence: TGCGCCAGCAGCCAAGGGGACACGTCCACAGATACGCAGTATTTT.

The chain employs TRBV6-6 and TRBJ2-7, with 10 bases that match TRBD2. The J segment lost 5 bases and the V segment lost 2 bases, leaving 9 bases of the junction unmatched. CDR1 MNHNY and CDR2 SVGAGI come from the germline V gene (reference sequence). The CDR3 totals 16 residues. Written as DNA, the CDR3 is TGTGCCAGCAGTTACGCGCTAGCGGGAGTGGAGAACGAGCAGTACTTC. This gives the protein CASSYALAGVENEQYF.

The CDR3 nucleotides read TGTGCCAGCAGCTCCTTACTTGCTGAGACCCAGTACTTC. Protein sequence: CASSSLLAETQYF. This sequence joins TRBV11-3 and TRBJ2-5; D not certain. Germline CDR1 and CDR2: SGHNT and YENEEA. The CDR3 has 13 residues. V dropped 4 bases and J dropped 5 bases, with 11 bases sitting between them.

This chain links TRBV11-2 with TRBJ2-7, with TRBD2 identical over 7 bases. Germline-derived CDR1 and CDR2 are SGHAT and FQNNGV. CDR3 size: 15 residues. The V gene end was trimmed by 3 bases and the J gene end by 0 bases; junction bases not matched to a gene: 5. The CDR3 protein is CASSFHRTSSYEQYF. In nucleotides, the CDR3 is TGTGCCAGCAGCTTTCATAGGACTAGCTCCTACGAGCAGTACTTC.

This chain joins TRBV29-1 and TRBJ2-1, with D perhaps TRBD2 (7 bases). The CDR3 sequence is 15 residues long. V was clipped by 2 bases and J by 4 bases, with 15 bases between them. In germline, CDR1 is SQVTM, CDR2 ANQGSEA. DNA for the CDR3: TGCAGCGTTGAAAGACGGGGGGCTGTATACAATGAGCAGTTCTTC. As protein: CSVERRGAVYNEQFF.

This sequence joins TRBV7-9 and TRBJ2-2; D gene ambiguous. With 0 bases removed from V and 3 bases from J, the gap between germline ends came to 14 bases. The CDR3 spans 17 residues. Germline assignment: CDR1 SEHNR and CDR2 FQNEAQ (reference sequence). The CDR3 here is CASSLAGVLGDTGELFF. CDR3 nucleotide sequence: TGTGCCAGCAGCTTAGCCGGCGTCCTCGGAGACACCGGGGAGCTGTTTTTT.